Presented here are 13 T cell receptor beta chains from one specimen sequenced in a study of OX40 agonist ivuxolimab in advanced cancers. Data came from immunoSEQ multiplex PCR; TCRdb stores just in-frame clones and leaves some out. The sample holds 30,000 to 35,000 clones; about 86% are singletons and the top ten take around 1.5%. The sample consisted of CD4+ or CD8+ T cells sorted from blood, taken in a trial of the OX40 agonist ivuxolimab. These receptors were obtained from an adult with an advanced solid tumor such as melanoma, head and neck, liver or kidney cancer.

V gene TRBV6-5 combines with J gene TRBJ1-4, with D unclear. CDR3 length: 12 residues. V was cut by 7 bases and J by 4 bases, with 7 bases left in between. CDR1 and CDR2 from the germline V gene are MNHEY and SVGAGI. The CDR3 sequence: CASMGINEKLFF. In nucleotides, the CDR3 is TGTGCCAGCATGGGGATTAATGAAAAACTGTTTTTT.

This chain's CDR3 is CSVGIRGDTGELFF. In nucleotides, the CDR3 is TGCAGCGTTGGGATAAGGGGTGACACCGGGGAGCTGTTTTTT. V is TRBV29-1 and J is TRBJ2-2, with D possibly being TRBD1 (5 bases). V lost 4 bases and J 3 bases, leaving 12 bases between the germline ends. The CDR3 loop spans 14 amino acids. The germline V gene has CDR1 SQVTM and CDR2 ANQGSEA.

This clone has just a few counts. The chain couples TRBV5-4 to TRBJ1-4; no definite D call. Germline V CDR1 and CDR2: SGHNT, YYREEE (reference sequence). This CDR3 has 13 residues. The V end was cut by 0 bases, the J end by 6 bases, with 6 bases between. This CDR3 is CASSLAGYEKLFF. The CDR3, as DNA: TGTGCCAGCAGCTTGGCCGGCTATGAAAAACTGTTTTTT.

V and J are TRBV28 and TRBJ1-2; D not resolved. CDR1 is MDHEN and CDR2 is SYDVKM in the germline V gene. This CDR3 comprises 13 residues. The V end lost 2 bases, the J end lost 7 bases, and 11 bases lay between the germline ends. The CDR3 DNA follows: TGTGCCAGCAGTTTAGGAACTGGGCTTGGCTACACCTTC. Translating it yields CASSLGTGLGYTF.

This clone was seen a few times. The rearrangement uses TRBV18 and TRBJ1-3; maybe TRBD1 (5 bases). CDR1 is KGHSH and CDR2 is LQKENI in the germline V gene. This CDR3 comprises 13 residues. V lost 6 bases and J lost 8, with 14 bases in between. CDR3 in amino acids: CASSSTVGDTIYF. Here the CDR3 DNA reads TGTGCCAGCTCCTCGACAGTCGGGGACACCATATATTTT.

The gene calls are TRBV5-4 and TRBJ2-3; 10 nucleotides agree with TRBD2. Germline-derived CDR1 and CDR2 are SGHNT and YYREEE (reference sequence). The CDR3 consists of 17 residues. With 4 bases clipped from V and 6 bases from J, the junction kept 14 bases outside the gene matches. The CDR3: CASSPGHLGTSADTQYF. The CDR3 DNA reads TGTGCCAGCAGCCCGGGACATCTTGGGACTAGCGCCGATACGCAGTATTTT.

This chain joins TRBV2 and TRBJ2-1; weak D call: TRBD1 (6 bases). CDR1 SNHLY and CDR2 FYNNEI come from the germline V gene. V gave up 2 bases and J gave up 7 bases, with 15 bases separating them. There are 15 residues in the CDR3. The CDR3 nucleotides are TGTGCCAGCAGTGAATGGAAGGCAGGGGTGAATGAGCAGTTCTTC. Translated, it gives CASSEWKAGVNEQFF.

The CDR3 protein is CASSGSGAPNTEAFF. The CDR3 region has the DNA TGTGCCAGCAGTGGTTCGGGGGCCCCGAACACTGAAGCTTTCTTT. This chain connects TRBV6-1 to TRBJ1-1; possibly TRBD1 for D (6 bases). The CDR3 is 15 amino acids. The V gene's germline CDR1 is MNHNS and CDR2 SASEGT. Trimming pared 4 bases from V and 1 base from J, leaving 13 bases between.

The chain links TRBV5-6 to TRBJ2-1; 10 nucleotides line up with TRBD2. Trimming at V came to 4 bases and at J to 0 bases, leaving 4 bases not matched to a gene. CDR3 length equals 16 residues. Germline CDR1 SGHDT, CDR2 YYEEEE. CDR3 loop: CASSTSSGSSYNEQFF. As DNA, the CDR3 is TGTGCCAGCAGCACCTCTAGCGGGAGCTCCTACAATGAGCAGTTCTTC.

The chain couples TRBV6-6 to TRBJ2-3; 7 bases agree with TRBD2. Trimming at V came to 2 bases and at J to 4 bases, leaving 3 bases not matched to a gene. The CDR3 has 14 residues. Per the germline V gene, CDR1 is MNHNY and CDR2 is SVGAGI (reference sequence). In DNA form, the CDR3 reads TGTGCCAGCAGTTACGGGGCGGGAGCAGATACGCAGTATTTT. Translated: CASSYGAGADTQYF.

Here the CDR3 reads CASSVYQGGYTEAFF. The DNA for the CDR3 is TGTGCCAGCAGTGTCTATCAGGGGGGGTACACTGAAGCTTTCTTT. The V gene is TRBV27, the J gene TRBJ1-1; 7 bases align to TRBD1. The trim removed 5 bases at V and 3 bases at J, leaving 9 bases unmatched. Germline loops: CDR1 MNHEY, CDR2 SMNVEV (reference sequence). The CDR3 sequence is 15 residues long.

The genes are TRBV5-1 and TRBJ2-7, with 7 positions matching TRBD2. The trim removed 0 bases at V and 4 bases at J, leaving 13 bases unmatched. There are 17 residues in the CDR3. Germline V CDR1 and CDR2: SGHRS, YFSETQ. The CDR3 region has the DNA TGCGCCAGCAGCTTGGTCGGGGGGATGCCGGAGTTATACGAGCAGTACTTC. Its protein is CASSLVGGMPELYEQYF.

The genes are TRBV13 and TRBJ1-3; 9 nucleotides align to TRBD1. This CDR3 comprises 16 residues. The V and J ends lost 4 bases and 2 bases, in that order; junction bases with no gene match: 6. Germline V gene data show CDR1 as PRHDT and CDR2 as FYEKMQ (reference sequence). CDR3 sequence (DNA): TGTGCCAGCAGCTCTTTCCGGGACAGGGCTGGAAACACCATATATTTT. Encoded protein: CASSSFRDRAGNTIYF. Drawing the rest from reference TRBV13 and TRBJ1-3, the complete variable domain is AAGVIQSPRHLIKEKRETATLKCYPIPRHDTVYWYQQGPGQDPQFLISFYEKMQSDKGSIPDRFSAQQFSDYHSELNMSSLELGDSALYFCASSSFRDRAGNTIYFGEGSWLTVV.